Only a few counts were recorded for the clone carrying this TCR beta chain. Libraries were prepared by immunoSEQ multiplex PCR; TCRdb keeps only in-frame clonotypes and omits some of them. The profile shows around 2.5 million clones, roughly 93% of them singletons. The data derive from a study of shared clonotypes between healthy human individuals. Study as a whole: Used for every donor were three CD4 naive, three CD4 memory, two CD8 naive and one CD8 memory plate.

Germline trimming cut 11 bases from V and 5 bases from J; bases unmatched to any gene: 14. Germline V lookup: CDR1 SNHLY, CDR2 FYNNEI. The CDR3 runs 14 residues. J is TRBJ1-1 and V is TRBV2, with 7 bases that match TRBD1. The sequenced sample consisted of naive CD4+ T cells from PBMCs. Subset described: CD45RA+ positively selected. This clonotype originated in a man between 18 and 29 years old in good health. Some clones in this sample may be carry-over from other donors' samples. CDR3 nucleotide sequence: TGTGCCGGAGATAAAGGGGGCGCGGGGACTGAAGCTTTCTTT. Encoded protein: CAGDKGGAGTEAFF.